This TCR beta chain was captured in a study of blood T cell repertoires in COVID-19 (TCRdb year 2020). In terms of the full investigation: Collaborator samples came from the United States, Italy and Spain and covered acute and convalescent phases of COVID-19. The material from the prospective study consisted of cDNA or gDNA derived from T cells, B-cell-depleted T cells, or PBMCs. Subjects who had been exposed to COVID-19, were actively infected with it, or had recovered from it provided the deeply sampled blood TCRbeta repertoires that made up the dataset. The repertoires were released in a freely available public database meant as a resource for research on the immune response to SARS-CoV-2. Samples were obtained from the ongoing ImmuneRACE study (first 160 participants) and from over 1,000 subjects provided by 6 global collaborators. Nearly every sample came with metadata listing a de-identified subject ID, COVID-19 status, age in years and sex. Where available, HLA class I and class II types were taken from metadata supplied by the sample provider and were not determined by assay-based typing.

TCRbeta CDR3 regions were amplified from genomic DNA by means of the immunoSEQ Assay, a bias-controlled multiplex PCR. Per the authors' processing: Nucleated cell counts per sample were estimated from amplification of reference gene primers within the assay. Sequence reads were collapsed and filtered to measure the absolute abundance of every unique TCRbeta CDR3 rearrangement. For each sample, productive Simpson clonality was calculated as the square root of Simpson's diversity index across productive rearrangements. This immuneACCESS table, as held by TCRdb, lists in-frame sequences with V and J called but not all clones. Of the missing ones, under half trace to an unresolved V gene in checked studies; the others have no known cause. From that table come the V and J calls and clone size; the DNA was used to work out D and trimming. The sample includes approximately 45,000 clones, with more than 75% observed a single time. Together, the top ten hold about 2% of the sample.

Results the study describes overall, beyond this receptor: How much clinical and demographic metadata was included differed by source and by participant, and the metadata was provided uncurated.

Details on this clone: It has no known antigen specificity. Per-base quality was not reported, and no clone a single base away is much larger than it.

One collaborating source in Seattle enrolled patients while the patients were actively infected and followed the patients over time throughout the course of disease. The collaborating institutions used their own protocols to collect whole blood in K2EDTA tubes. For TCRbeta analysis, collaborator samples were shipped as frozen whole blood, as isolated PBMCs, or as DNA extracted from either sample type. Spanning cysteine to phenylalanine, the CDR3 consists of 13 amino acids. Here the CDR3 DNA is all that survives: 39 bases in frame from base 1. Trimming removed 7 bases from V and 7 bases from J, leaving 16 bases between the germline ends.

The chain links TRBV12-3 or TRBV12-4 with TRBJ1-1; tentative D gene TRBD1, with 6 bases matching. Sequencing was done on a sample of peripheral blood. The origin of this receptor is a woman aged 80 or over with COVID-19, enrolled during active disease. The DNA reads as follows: TGTGCCAGCACCCGGAGGACAGCAGGTGAAGCTTTCTTT. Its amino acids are CASTRRTAGEAFF.